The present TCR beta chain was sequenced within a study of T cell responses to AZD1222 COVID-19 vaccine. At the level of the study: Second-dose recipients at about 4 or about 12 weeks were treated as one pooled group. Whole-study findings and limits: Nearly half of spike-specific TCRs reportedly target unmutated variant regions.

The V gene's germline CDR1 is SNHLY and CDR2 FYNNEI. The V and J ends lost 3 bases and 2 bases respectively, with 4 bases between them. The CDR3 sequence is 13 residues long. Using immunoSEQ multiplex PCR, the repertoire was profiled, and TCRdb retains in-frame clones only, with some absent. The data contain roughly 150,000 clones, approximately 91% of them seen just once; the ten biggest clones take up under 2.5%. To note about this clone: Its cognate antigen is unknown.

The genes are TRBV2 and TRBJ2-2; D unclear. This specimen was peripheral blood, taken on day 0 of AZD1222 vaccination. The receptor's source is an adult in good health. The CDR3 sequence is CASSEGNTGELFF. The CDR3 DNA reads TGTGCCAGCAGTGAGGGAAACACCGGGGAGCTGTTTTTT.